This TCR beta chain appears in the sequencing data of a study of blood T cells in healthy people across ages (dated by TCRdb to between 2015 and 2016). Background on the whole study: In model experiments, roughly one uniquely barcoded TCR beta cDNA molecule per two T cells was captured by template switching. To track age-related changes in TCR beta repertoire diversity, the study relied on deep sequencing normalized with unique cDNA molecular identifiers. The donors were split into four age groups: young (average about 15 years), middle-aged (39), aged (approximately 60) and long-lived (approximately 80). Donors of different ages were randomly distributed across sequencing lanes to avoid experimental bias. Two additional independent replicas of 1 million unique cDNA reads from the same blood draw were analyzed for two donors (one aged 18 to 30 and one aged 80 or older).

According to the germline V gene, CDR1 reads SGHRS and CDR2 reads YFSETQ. The CDR3 has 21 amino acids, counting the end cysteine and phenylalanine. Just the 63-base CDR3 DNA is kept, in frame starting at base 1. V has 3 bases trimmed and J has 3 bases trimmed; junction bases matching no gene number 21. Libraries were prepared through 5' RACE. Instrument used: Illumina HiSeq 2500. A second PCR of about 6 to 11 cycles was run with a J-beta primer mix and a sample-barcoded 5' primer. A unique molecular identifier was introduced onto each TCR beta cDNA molecule by a template-switch 5' adaptor carrying 12 random nucleotides. Each sample yielded at least 3 million CDR3-containing paired-end reads. The Mint cDNA synthesis kit, primed by a TRBC-specific oligonucleotide, was used to synthesize first-strand cDNA from all RNA. All cDNA was treated with uracil-DNA glycosylase and then went through a first 18-cycle PCR with the universal primers M1SS and BC2_uni_R. Per the authors' processing: Normalization of each sample was performed by random selection of 1 million high-quality reads, each carrying a distinct molecular identifier. Instead of being binned into consensus sequences, reads that shared molecular identifiers were thrown out. MiTCR, run with a Q25 quality threshold and the strictest error-elimination algorithm, handled CDR3 identification, clonotype clustering and error correction. Lower-bound total TCR beta diversity was estimated with a nonparametric unseen species model using Euler transformation. TCRdb itself trimmed the public reads at Q25 with fastp, ran MiXCR and retained productive beta chains. Identical CDR3 protein sequences are pooled into one entry, listed with their most common genes and DNA. These V and J calls are TCRdb output, not the study's own analysis. This sample has over 550,000 distinct CDR3 sequences in its table, and 25% to 35% of those were observed once. The ten largest clones represent about a sixth of the sample.

As to this clonotype: Its antigen has not been determined. This may be a read error: a much more frequent sequence differs by one nucleotide.

The study at large found these results: Estimates of total diversity based on one million sequenced T cells were regarded as lower bounds and as underestimates. Because profiling used bulk unsorted PBMCs, naive and antigen-experienced compartments could not be compared conclusively. The long-lived group showed more naive CD4+ T cells, fewer expanded clones and increased TCR diversity than the aged group, suggesting age selection. Observed TCR beta diversity per million T cells fell roughly linearly with age, and a significant reduction was already apparent by age about 38. Because donor CMV infection status was unknown, age-related changes in expanded clonotypes were potentially confounded. There was a strong correlation between observed TCR beta diversity and the percentage of naive T cells measured by flow cytometry.

Donors were 39 systemically healthy Caucasian individuals from Russia aged roughly 6 to 90 years. About 9.6 milliliters of peripheral blood were collected from each donor into EDTA-treated Vacutainer tubes. PBMCs were isolated by Ficoll-Paque density-gradient centrifugation, with at least 6 million obtained per sample. Trizol reagent was used to extract total RNA from the PBMCs, yielding at least 6 micrograms per sample. For every donor, flow cytometry on a PBMC aliquot measured the percentage of naive CD45RAhigh/CD27high T cells. This sequence uses TRBV5-1 and TRBJ2-3; 11 middle bases align to TRBD2. The clonotype comes from a woman older than 75 in good health. Sequencing used blood. The CDR3 has the sequence CASSSIRQPLAGGGPTDTQYF. The DNA is as follows: TGCGCCAGCAGCTCAATTCGTCAACCATTAGCGGGGGGGGGCCCGACAGATACGCAGTATTTT.